What follows are 27 T cell receptor beta chains derived from one specimen sequenced in a study of shared clonotypes between healthy human individuals (dated by TCRdb to about 2020). CD8 naive samples were CD45RO-negative cells positively selected for CCR7, giving a CD45RA+CCR7+ population that excluded TemRA cells. The library was obtained by the immunoSEQ multiplex PCR assay. Entries here come from immuneACCESS through TCRdb and include only in-frame sequences with V and J called. Some clones fail to appear in such tables; in the studies checked, an unresolved V gene covers under half of the shortfall, and the cause of the remainder is unknown. Counted in this sample were around 620,000 clones; roughly 95% of them appeared once. Jointly, the top ten make up 0.11% of the sample. Sequencing was done on a sample of naive CD8+ T cells sorted from blood. According to the study, the label for this sample's cell subset or site signals: CD45RA+CCR7+. Every receptor here comes from a woman between 25 and 40 years old in good health.

Regarding this clone: The sample holds other DNA sequences that translate to the same CDR3. V gene TRBV28 combines with J gene TRBJ2-7, with D unclear. Trimming took off 3 bases at V and 4 bases at J, with 7 bases between the two ends. The CDR3 runs to 12 residues. Germline V gene sequence: CDR1 MDHEN, CDR2 SYDVKM. The CDR3 reads CASSFGNYEQYF. As DNA, the CDR3 is TGTGCCAGCAGTTTTGGGAATTACGAGCAGTACTTC.

The chain links TRBV30 to TRBJ2-7; 8 bases are a match to TRBD1. The CDR3 is 12 amino acids. V was clipped by 6 bases and J by 3 bases; unmatched bases: 4. Germline V gene sequence: CDR1 GTSNPN, CDR2 SVGIG (reference sequence). The CDR3 region is CACLGQGYEQYF. The CDR3 DNA follows: TGTGCCTGTCTCGGACAGGGCTACGAGCAGTACTTC. The full variable domain, rest sourced from reference TRBV30 and TRBJ2-7, is SQTIHQWPATLVQPVGSPLSLECTVEGTSNPNLYWYRQAAGRGLQLLFYSVGIGQISSEVPQNLSASRPQDRQFILSSKKLLLSDSGFYLCACLGQGYEQYFGPGTRLTVT.

The chain recombines TRBV7-9 with TRBJ1-1, with D unresolved. Trimming shortened V by 5 bases and J by 3 bases, and 13 bases separated the two germline ends. Germline lookup yields CDR1 SEHNR and CDR2 FQNEAQ (reference sequence). This CDR3 is built from 14 residues. The CDR3 bases are TGTGCCAGCAGCCATGAGGTAGGGTACACTGAAGCTTTCTTT. Protein product: CASSHEVGYTEAFF.

This chain uses TRBV6-6 with TRBJ1-4; tentatively, D is TRBD1 (6 bases). Germline V gene lookup returns CDR1 MNHNY and CDR2 SVGAGI (reference sequence). This CDR3 is built from 15 residues. With 5 bases removed from V and 5 bases from J, the gap between germline ends came to 15 bases. CDR3: CASSPYRAGNEKLFF. The CDR3 nucleotides read TGTGCCAGCAGTCCCTACAGGGCAGGGAATGAAAAACTGTTTTTT.

As for this clone: The junction and the germline gene differ at one end; a read error may be behind it. The chain employs TRBV2 and TRBJ1-1; perhaps TRBD1 as D (5 bases). Germline CDR1 reads SNHLY; CDR2 reads FYNNEI. CDR3 size: 14 residues. The CDR3 sequence is CARSAGLGDTEAFF. CDR3 DNA sequence: TGTGCCAGGAGTGCGGGACTGGGGGACACTGAAGCTTTCTTT.

The chain has TRBV28 and TRBJ2-7; D possibly uses TRBD1 or TRBD2 (5 bases each). Germline CDR1 is MDHEN and CDR2 is SYDVKM. The CDR3 is 16 residues long. Trimming took off 7 bases at V and 5 bases at J, with 24 bases between the two ends. The CDR3: CASTPPEGWKVHEQYF. As DNA, the CDR3 is TGTGCCAGCACGCCTCCTGAGGGGTGGAAGGTGCACGAGCAGTACTTC.

Notes on this clone: The junction departs from the called germline gene at one end, perhaps through a read error. The gene calls are TRBV2 and TRBJ1-5; TRBD1 agrees at 7 bases. Germline V gene lookup returns CDR1 SNHLY and CDR2 FYNNEI. This CDR3 region has 13 residues. CDR3 residues: CAGRQGGNQPQHF. The CDR3 nucleotides are TGTGCCGGCAGACAGGGAGGCAATCAGCCCCAGCATTTT. Full variable domain (rest looked up from reference TRBV2 and TRBJ1-5): EPEVTQTPSHQVTQMGQEVILRCVPISNHLYFYWYRQILGQKVEFLVSFYNNEISEKSEIFDDQFSVERPDGSNFTLKIRSTKLEDSAMYFCAGRQGGNQPQHFGDGTRLSIL.

The gene calls are TRBV2 and TRBJ1-1; 7 nucleotides align to TRBD1. The CDR3 runs to 13 residues. V shed 10 bases and J 2 bases; nucleotides not matched to a gene: 7. Per germline, CDR1 SNHLY and CDR2 FYNNEI. The CDR3 loop reads CATRDRSNTEAFF. The CDR3 bases are TGTGCCACGCGGGACAGAAGTAACACTGAAGCTTTCTTT.

The chain uses TRBV5-6 and TRBJ2-7, with a possible D match to TRBD2 (5 bases). The V and J ends lost 4 bases and 4 bases respectively, with 18 bases between them. CDR3 length: 15 amino acids. Germline V gene sequence: CDR1 SGHDT, CDR2 YYEEEE. DNA of the CDR3: TGTGCCAGCAGCCCGAATCGGGAAGCACTGTACGAGCAGTACTTC. Protein product: CASSPNREALYEQYF.

The genes are TRBV28 and TRBJ1-5; 7 bases agree with TRBD1. Trimming took 6 bases from V and 5 from J; bases not matched to a gene: 7. The CDR3 sequence is 14 residues long. Germline V lookup: CDR1 MDHEN, CDR2 SYDVKM. The CDR3 nucleotides read TGTGCCAGCAGGGCAGGGGGACAGTATCAGCCCCAGCATTTT. It codes for CASRAGGQYQPQHF. The full variable domain, its missing parts supplied by reference TRBV28 and TRBJ1-5, is DVKVTQSSRYLVKRTGEKVFLECVQDMDHENMFWYRQDPGLGLRLIYFSYDVKMKEKGDIPEGYSVSREKKERFSLILESASTNQTSMYLCASRAGGQYQPQHFGDGTRLSIL.

The rearrangement uses TRBV13 and TRBJ2-7; 9 bases are a match to TRBD2. Germline loops: CDR1 PRHDT, CDR2 FYEKMQ (reference sequence). The trim removed 5 bases at V and 5 bases at J, leaving 7 bases unmatched. CDR3 size: 14 residues. The CDR3 here is CASSRLAENHEQYF. The CDR3 region has the DNA TGTGCCAGCAGCCGACTAGCGGAAAACCACGAGCAGTACTTC. The entire variable domain, with the rest obtained from reference TRBV13 and TRBJ2-7, is as follows: AAGVIQSPRHLIKEKRETATLKCYPIPRHDTVYWYQQGPGQDPQFLISFYEKMQSDKGSIPDRFSAQQFSDYHSELNMSSLELGDSALYFCASSRLAENHEQYFGPGTRLTVT.

The chain couples TRBV21-1 to TRBJ2-1; the table's TRBD2 call for D was not verified on the DNA. TRBV21-1 counts as a pseudogene. The CDR3 length is 16 residues. CDR3: CASRKILHHSDNEQFF. In nucleotides, the CDR3 is TGTGCCAGCAGAAAAATACTACACCATTCCGACAATGAGCAGTTCTTC.

The CDR3 DNA reads TGTGCCAGTAGTTGGGACAGGGTTTTTACGGCCACCGGGGAGCTGTTTTTT. Amino acids: CASSWDRVFTATGELFF. The chain recombines TRBV19 with TRBJ2-2; 9 bases are shared with TRBD1. This CDR3 is 17 amino acids long. The germline gives CDR1 LNHDA, CDR2 SQIVND (reference sequence). The V segment lost 5 bases and the J segment 4 bases; nucleotides outside the gene matches: 11.

CDR3: CASSSPATGSFNQPQHF. The CDR3 DNA reads as TGTGCCAGCAGCTCTCCCGCGACAGGCTCATTCAATCAGCCCCAGCATTTT. This sequence joins TRBV7-8 and TRBJ1-5; D is perhaps TRBD1 (6 bases). CDR1 and CDR2 (germline): SGHVS, FQNEAQ. The length of the CDR3 is 17 residues. Trimming cost V 4 bases and J 3 bases, with 19 bases left between them. Drawing the rest from reference TRBV7-8 and TRBJ1-5, the complete variable domain is GAGVSQSPRYKVAKRGQDVALRCDPISGHVSLFWYQQALGQGPEFLTYFQNEAQLDKSGLPSDRFFAERPEGSVSTLKIQRTQQEDSAVYLCASSSPATGSFNQPQHFGDGTRLSIL.

This clone has just one count. The sample holds other DNA sequences that translate to the same CDR3. This rearrangement joins TRBV27 to TRBJ2-6, with 9 bases that match TRBD1. J was trimmed by 4 bases and V by 3 bases; bases with no gene match: 4. The CDR3 is made up of 16 amino acids. In germline, CDR1 is MNHEY, CDR2 SMNVEV (reference sequence). CDR3 loop: CASSLGQGSGANVLTF. DNA of the CDR3: TGTGCCAGCAGTTTGGGACAGGGATCCGGGGCCAACGTCCTGACTTTC.

This chain connects TRBV11-2 to TRBJ2-2; no clear D gene. The germline V gene has CDR1 SGHAT and CDR2 FQNNGV. V was pared by 6 bases and J by 4 bases, with 9 bases between. This CDR3 comprises 13 residues. CDR3 sequence: CASRVKGTGELFF. For the CDR3, the DNA is TGTGCCAGCAGGGTTAAGGGCACCGGGGAGCTGTTTTTT.

V usage is TRBV28 and J usage is TRBJ2-4, with D hard to call. V dropped 5 bases and J dropped 4 bases, with 9 bases sitting between them. This CDR3 is built from 13 residues. Germline V gives CDR1 MDHEN, CDR2 SYDVKM. CDR3 residues: CASSPDTKNIQYF. The DNA for the CDR3 is TGTGCCAGCAGTCCAGATACGAAAAACATTCAGTACTTC.

This chain connects TRBV5-1 to TRBJ2-1; 9 bases line up with TRBD1. V dropped 3 bases and J dropped 2; count of bases not matched to a gene: 6. Germline CDR1 SGHRS, CDR2 YFSETQ. The CDR3 length is 16 residues. CDR3 DNA sequence: TGCGCCAGCAGCTGGAAGGACAGGGGAACCTACAATGAGCAGTTCTTC. This gives the protein CASSWKDRGTYNEQFF.

The chain carries TRBV7-9 and TRBJ1-1; D is undetermined. Trimming cost V 1 base and J 5 bases, with 11 bases left between them. Germline V gene lookup returns CDR1 SEHNR and CDR2 FQNEAQ (reference sequence). The CDR3 is 14 amino acids. The CDR3 loop is CASSLGQVGTEAFF. In DNA, the CDR3 is TGTGCCAGCAGCTTAGGTCAAGTAGGGACTGAAGCTTTCTTT.

The chain couples TRBV28 to TRBJ2-2; D call uncertain. Deletions cut 6 bases from V and 4 bases from J, with 9 bases between. This CDR3 has 13 amino acids. In germline, CDR1 is MDHEN, CDR2 SYDVKM. The CDR3 spells CASRTPGTGELFF. CDR3 sequence (DNA): TGTGCCAGCAGAACGCCGGGCACCGGGGAGCTGTTTTTT.

The chain couples TRBV28 to TRBJ1-5; TRBD1 might be the D (6 bases). Germline CDR1 and CDR2: MDHEN and SYDVKM. Trimming left V 4 bases short and J 2 bases short, with 6 bases between. The CDR3 runs 13 residues. CDR3 nucleotide sequence: TGTGCCAGCAGTTACAGGGGCAATCAGCCCCAGCATTTT. Encoded protein: CASSYRGNQPQHF.

This chain links TRBV5-4 with TRBJ2-7; D might be TRBD2 (6 bases). CDR1 is SGHNT, CDR2 YYREEE, per germline (reference sequence). The CDR3 covers 15 residues. The V and J ends lost 0 bases and 0 bases respectively, with 10 bases between them. Here the CDR3 DNA reads TGTGCCAGCAGCTTGGGGGACTCTCCCTCCTACGAGCAGTACTTC. This codes for CASSLGDSPSYEQYF.

The genes are TRBV13 and TRBJ2-3; 8 bases are a match to TRBD2. Germline V CDR1 and CDR2: PRHDT, FYEKMQ (reference sequence). After removal of 3 bases from V and 2 bases from J, the junction contained 1 base not matched to a gene. This CDR3 has 14 amino acids. For the CDR3, the DNA is TGTGCCAGCAGCTTGCGGGAGGCCACAGATACGCAGTATTTT. This encodes CASSLREATDTQYF.

J is TRBJ2-1 and V is TRBV19; the D is unclear. The V end lost 4 bases, the J end lost 4 bases, and 8 bases lay between the germline ends. This CDR3 comprises 13 residues. Germline V gene data show CDR1 as LNHDA and CDR2 as SQIVND (reference sequence). This CDR3 reads CASSNWVYNEQFF. The CDR3 DNA reads as TGTGCCAGTAGTAACTGGGTGTACAATGAGCAGTTCTTC.

In its sample, this clone was seen once. This chain connects TRBV27 to TRBJ1-1; a possible D gene is TRBD1 (5 bases). CDR1 is MNHEY and CDR2 is SMNVEV in the germline V gene (reference sequence). CDR3 length equals 15 residues. Trimming left V 5 bases short and J 6 bases short, with 19 bases between. CDR3 in amino acids: CASSPVLGESAEAFF. The DNA for the CDR3 is TGTGCCAGCAGTCCGGTTCTAGGGGAGTCCGCTGAAGCTTTCTTT.

Only a few counts were recorded for this clone. The chain is built from TRBV6-1 and TRBJ1-5, with D maybe TRBD1 (5 bases). V dropped 2 bases and J dropped 3 bases, with 8 bases sitting between them. CDR1 is MNHNS and CDR2 is SASEGT in the germline V gene. This CDR3 has 14 residues. The CDR3 here is CASSEPGLNQPQHF. DNA for the CDR3: TGTGCCAGCAGTGAACCAGGGCTCAATCAGCCCCAGCATTTT.

The rearrangement joins TRBV27 to TRBJ2-1; D perhaps matches TRBD2 (6 bases). This CDR3 has 17 amino acids. With 5 bases removed from V and 2 bases from J, the gap between germline ends came to 19 bases. Germline-derived CDR1 and CDR2 are MNHEY and SMNVEV (reference sequence). CDR3 DNA: TGTGCCAGCAGTCCCATTCTGGAGGGGCTGGCCTACAATGAGCAGTTCTTC. Translating gives CASSPILEGLAYNEQFF.